A selection of T cell receptor beta chains follows, all from one sample in a study of shared clonotypes between healthy human individuals. Libraries were prepared by immunoSEQ multiplex PCR; TCRdb keeps only in-frame clonotypes and omits some of them. The table shows 2 million or so clones, with 95% occurring only once. Sequenced sample: naive CD4+ T cells sorted from blood. Receptor source: a man aged 18 to 29 in good health. CDR3s include the opening cysteine and the closing phenylalanine or tryptophan. The D gene is left open where the match is weak. Only part of the rows carry a size: once, few, many, or a class if the clone is expanded.

>TRBJ1-4|.|TRBV30|.
TGTGCCTGGACAATGTCGGGTATTGGTAATGAAAAACTGTTTTTT
CAWTMSGIGNEKLFF
>TRBJ2-1|.|TRBV5-8|.
TGTGCCAGCAGGCCGGAGGTGTACAATGAGCAGTTCTTC
CASRPEVYNEQFF
>TRBJ1-1|.|TRBV7-2|.
TGTGCCAGCAGCTTTCAACAAAACACTGAAGCTTTCTTT
CASSFQQNTEAFF
>TRBJ2-2|few|TRBV25-1|.
TGTGCCAGCAGTGAATTTGGGAACACCGGGGAGCTGTTTTTT
CASSEFGNTGELFF
>TRBJ2-7|.|TRBV27|.
TGTGCCAGCCAACAGGTTGTGGTATCGGGCGAGCAGTACTTC
CASQQVVVSGEQYF
>TRBJ2-3|.|TRBV10-3|TRBD2
TGTGCCATCGCCAGCGAGCGGGAGAACTCAGATACGCAGTATTTT
CAIASERENSDTQYF
>TRBJ2-7|.|TRBV13|TRBD1
TGTGCCAGCAGCCTCCCCGGGACAGCTTCCTACGAGCAGTACTTC
CASSLPGTASYEQYF
>TRBJ1-5|.|TRBV6-5|TRBD1
TGTGCCAGCAGTTTATCACAGGGGGCCGGTCAGCCCCAGCATTTT
CASSLSQGAGQPQHF
>TRBJ1-2|.|TRBV2|TRBD1
TGTGCCAGCAGTGAAAGGACGGCGGGGGGACAGGGTAACTATGGCTACACCTTC
CASSERTAGGQGNYGYTF
>TRBJ1-5|.|TRBV11-2|TRBD1
TGTGCCAGCAGCTTCGGACAGGGACGTCAGCCCCAGCATTTT
CASSFGQGRQPQHF
>TRBJ2-7|.|TRBV15|.
TGTGCCACCAGCAGAGGGACGCTCTACGAGCAGTACTTC
CATSRGTLYEQYF
>TRBJ1-6|.|TRBV5-5|.
TGTGCCAGCAGCCACAAGGCCGCGGGGATAGAACCCCTCCACTTT
CASSHKAAGIEPLHF
>TRBJ2-5|.|TRBV14|TRBD2
TGTGCCAGCAGCCAAGGTGGGACTAGCGGGAGGGGGACCCAGTACTTC
CASSQGGTSGRGTQYF
>TRBJ2-1|.|TRBV18|.
TGTGCCAGCTCACCGGGTGGGGGCCCGTCGCAGTTCTTC
CASSPGGGPSQFF
>TRBJ2-2|.|TRBV25-1|TRBD2
TGTGCCAGCAGTGAACGGACTAGCGGGACCGGGGAGCTGTTTTTT
CASSERTSGTGELFF
>TRBJ2-1|.|TRBV7-2|.
TGTGCCAGCAGCTTAGATCGTGCGGGAATTAATGAGCAGTTCTTC
CASSLDRAGINEQFF
>TRBJ1-2|.|TRBV7-2|.
TGTGCCAGCAGCTTATTGGGTTTCCGGGGGCCTCCCGGCTATGGCTACACCTTC
CASSLLGFRGPPGYGYTF
>TRBJ2-7|.|TRBV5-4|TRBD1
TGTGCCAGCAGCTTGGACAGGGGGATCTCCTACGAGCAGTACTTC
CASSLDRGISYEQYF
>TRBJ2-3|once|TRBV9|.
TGTGCCAGCAGCGAGAGGACTAGCACAGATACGCAGTATTTT
CASSERTSTDTQYF
>TRBJ2-1|.|TRBV11-2|TRBD2
TGTGCCAGCAGACCACTAGCGGGAGGCCAGGCCAATGAGCAGTTCTTC
CASRPLAGGQANEQFF
>TRBJ1-2|.|TRBV7-2|.
TGTGCCAGCAGCTTAGGCTCAGGGGTTAGCTACACCTTC
CASSLGSGVSYTF
>TRBJ2-7|once|TRBV4-2|.
TGTGCCAGCAGCCAAGAACGGCGGGACGAGCAGTACTTC
CASSQERRDEQYF
>TRBJ2-1|.|TRBV4-3|.
TGCGCCAGCAGCCTCTGGACCGCTGACAATGAGCAGTTCTTC
CASSLWTADNEQFF
>TRBJ2-3|.|TRBV6-5|TRBD2
TGTGCCAGCAGTTGGGCGGGGGGAACAGATACGCAGTATTTT
CASSWAGGTDTQYF
>TRBJ2-6|.|TRBV5-6|.
TGTGCCAGCAGAAATTCCTCTGGGGCCAACGTCCTGACTTTC
CASRNSSGANVLTF
>TRBJ2-7|.|TRBV7-6|.
TGTGCCAGCAGCTTAGCCCCAGGGCCTACCTACGAGCAGTACTTC
CASSLAPGPTYEQYF
>TRBJ2-2|.|TRBV7-2|.
TGTGCCAGCAGCTTAGGTTCCGAAAGCACCGGGGAGCTGTTTTTT
CASSLGSESTGELFF
>TRBJ2-1|.|TRBV7-2|TRBD1
TGTGCCAGCAGCTTGGGGGACAGGGTCTTCAATGAGCAGTTCTTC
CASSLGDRVFNEQFF
>TRBJ2-3|.|TRBV28|.
TGTGCCAGCAGTTTTGGGGTGGGTAGGGCAGATACGCAGTATTTT
CASSFGVGRADTQYF
>TRBJ2-7|.|TRBV1|.
TGCACCAGCAGCCAGGCTTGTCTAGTGCCTACCTACGAGCAGTACTTC
CTSSQACLVPTYEQYF
>TRBJ1-5|once|TRBV7-9|.
TGTGCCAGCGGGGGGTCTCAGCCCCAGCATTTT
CASGGSQPQHF
>TRBJ1-5|few|TRBV28|.
TGTGCCAGCAGTTTAGAGGGGGGCAATCAGCCCCAGCATTTT
CASSLEGGNQPQHF
>TRBJ1-2|.|TRBV5-1|TRBD1
TGCGCCAGCAGCCAGGGACAGTATAACTATGGCTACACCTTC
CASSQGQYNYGYTF
>TRBJ2-7|.|TRBV10-3|.
TGTGCCATCAGTGGAGACAGTACGAGTTGGTACTTC
CAISGDSTSWYF
>TRBJ2-1|.|TRBV11-2|TRBD2
TGTGCCAGCAGCCCGGGACTATTAAATGAGCAGTTCTTC
CASSPGLLNEQFF
>TRBJ2-7|.|TRBV5-1|.
TGCGCCAGCAGCTTGGACCCGACAGTGACCTACGAGCAGTACTTC
CASSLDPTVTYEQYF
>TRBJ2-5|.|TRBV6-5|TRBD2
TGTGCCAGCCGGACTAGCGGGGGTGGGGAGACCCAGTACTTC
CASRTSGGGETQYF
>TRBJ2-4|.|TRBV28|.
TGTGCCAGCAGTTTGGCGGGAGCCAAAAACATTCAGTACTTC
CASSLAGAKNIQYF
>TRBJ2-2|.|TRBV9|.
TGTGCCAGCAGCGTAGAATCGGCAGGGCGGAGGGTCGGGGAGCTGTTTTTT
CASSVESAGRRVGELFF
>TRBJ1-5|.|TRBV6-1|TRBD1
TGTGCCAGCAGTGAATTGGGACAGGGTACCGACAATCAGCCCCAGCATTTT
CASSELGQGTDNQPQHF
>TRBJ2-5|once|TRBV7-7|TRBD1
TGTGCTAGCAGCTTGCAGGGGGCAGGGGAAGAGACCCAGTACTTC
CASSLQGAGEETQYF
>TRBJ2-3|few|TRBV9|TRBD2
TGTGCCAGCAGCGTAGTAGCGGGGGTCGGCACAGATACGCAGTATTTT
CASSVVAGVGTDTQYF
>TRBJ1-1|.|TRBV12-5|.
TGTGCTAGTCTAACCGGGGGGTTGAACACTGAAGCTTTCTTT
CASLTGGLNTEAFF
>TRBJ2-2|.|TRBV7-2|.
TGTGCCAGCAGCTTAGCGCAGGGGTACACCGGGGAGCTGTTTTTT
CASSLAQGYTGELFF
>TRBJ2-7|.|TRBV5-1|TRBD1
TGCGCCAGCAGTCCTAGGGACAGGGCCCACGAGCAGTACTTC
CASSPRDRAHEQYF